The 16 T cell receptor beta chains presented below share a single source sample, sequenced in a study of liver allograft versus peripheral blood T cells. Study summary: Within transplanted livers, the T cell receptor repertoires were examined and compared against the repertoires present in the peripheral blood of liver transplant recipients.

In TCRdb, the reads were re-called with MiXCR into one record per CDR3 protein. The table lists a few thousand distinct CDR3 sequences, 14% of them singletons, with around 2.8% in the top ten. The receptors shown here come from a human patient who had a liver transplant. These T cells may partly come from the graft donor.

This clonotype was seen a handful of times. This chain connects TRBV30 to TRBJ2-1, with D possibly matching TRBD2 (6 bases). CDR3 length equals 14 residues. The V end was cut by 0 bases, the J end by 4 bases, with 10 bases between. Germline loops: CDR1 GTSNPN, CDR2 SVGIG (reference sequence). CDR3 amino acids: CAWSVGTVYNEQFF. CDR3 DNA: TGTGCCTGGAGTGTGGGGACTGTATACAATGAGCAGTTCTTC.

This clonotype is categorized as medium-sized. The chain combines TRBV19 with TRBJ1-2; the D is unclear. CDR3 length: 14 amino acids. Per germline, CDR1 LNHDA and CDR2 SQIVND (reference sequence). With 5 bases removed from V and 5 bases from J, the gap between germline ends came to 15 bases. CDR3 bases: TGTGCCAGTAGTCACCGGCAATCTCCTTATGGCTACACCTTC. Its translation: CASSHRQSPYGYTF.

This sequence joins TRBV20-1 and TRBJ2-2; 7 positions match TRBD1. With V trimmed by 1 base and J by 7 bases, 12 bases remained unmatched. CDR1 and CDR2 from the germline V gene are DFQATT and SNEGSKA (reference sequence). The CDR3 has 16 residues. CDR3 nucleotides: TGCAGTGCTAGAGGCAGGGGGTCGAGTTTAGGCGGGGAGCTGTTTTTT. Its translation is CSARGRGSSLGGELFF.

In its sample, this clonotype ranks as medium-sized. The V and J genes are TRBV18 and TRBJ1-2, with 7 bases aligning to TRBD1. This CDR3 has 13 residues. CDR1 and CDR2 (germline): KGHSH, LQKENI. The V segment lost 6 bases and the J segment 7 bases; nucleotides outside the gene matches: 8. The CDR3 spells CASSTQGDSGYTF. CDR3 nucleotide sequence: TGTGCCAGCTCCACTCAGGGGGATAGTGGCTACACCTTC.

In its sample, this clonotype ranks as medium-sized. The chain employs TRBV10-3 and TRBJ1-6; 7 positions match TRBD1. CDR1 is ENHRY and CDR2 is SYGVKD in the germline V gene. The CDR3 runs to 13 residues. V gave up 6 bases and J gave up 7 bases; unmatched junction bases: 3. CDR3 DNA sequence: TGTGCCATCAGGGGGACAGTAAATTCACCCCTCCACTTT. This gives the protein CAIRGTVNSPLHF.

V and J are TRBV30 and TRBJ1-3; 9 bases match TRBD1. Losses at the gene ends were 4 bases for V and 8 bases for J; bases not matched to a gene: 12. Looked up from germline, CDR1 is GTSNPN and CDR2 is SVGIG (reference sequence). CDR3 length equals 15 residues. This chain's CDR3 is CAWTKGQGLGDTIYF. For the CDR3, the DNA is TGTGCCTGGACCAAGGGACAGGGCCTTGGGGACACCATATATTTT.

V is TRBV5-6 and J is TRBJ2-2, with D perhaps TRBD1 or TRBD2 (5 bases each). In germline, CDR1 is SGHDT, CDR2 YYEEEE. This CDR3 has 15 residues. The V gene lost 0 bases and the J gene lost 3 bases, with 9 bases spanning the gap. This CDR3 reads CASSLDWGYTGELFF. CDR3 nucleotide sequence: TGTGCCAGCAGCTTGGATTGGGGGTACACCGGGGAGCTGTTTTTT.

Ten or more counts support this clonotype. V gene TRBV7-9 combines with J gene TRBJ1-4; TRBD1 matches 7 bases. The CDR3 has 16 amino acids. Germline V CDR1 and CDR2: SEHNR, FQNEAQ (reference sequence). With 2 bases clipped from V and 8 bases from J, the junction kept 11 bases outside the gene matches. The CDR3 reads CASSLSRDSYPEKLFF. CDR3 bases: TGTGCCAGCAGCTTATCCCGGGACAGCTACCCCGAAAAACTGTTTTTT.

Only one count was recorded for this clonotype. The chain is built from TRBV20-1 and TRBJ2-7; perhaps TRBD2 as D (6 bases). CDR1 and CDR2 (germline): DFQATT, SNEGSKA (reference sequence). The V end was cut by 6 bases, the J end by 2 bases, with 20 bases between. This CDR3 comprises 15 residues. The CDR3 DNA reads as TGCAGTGCCCAACTCGGGACTTCCGGGACCTACGAGCAGTACTTC. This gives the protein CSAQLGTSGTYEQYF.

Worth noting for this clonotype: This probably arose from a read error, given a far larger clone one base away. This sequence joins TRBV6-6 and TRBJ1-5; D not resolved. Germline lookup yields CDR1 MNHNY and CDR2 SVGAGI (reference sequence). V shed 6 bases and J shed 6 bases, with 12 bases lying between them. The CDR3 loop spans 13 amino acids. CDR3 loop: CASSPGTIQPQHF. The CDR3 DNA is TGTGCCAGCAGCCCGGGAACAATTCAGCCCCAGCATTTT.

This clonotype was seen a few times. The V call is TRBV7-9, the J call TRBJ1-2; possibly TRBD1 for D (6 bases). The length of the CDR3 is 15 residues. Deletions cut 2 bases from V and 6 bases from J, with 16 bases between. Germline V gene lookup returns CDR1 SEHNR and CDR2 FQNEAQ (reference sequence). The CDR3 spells CASSLRATGLDGYTF. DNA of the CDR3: TGTGCCAGCAGCTTAAGGGCGACAGGATTGGATGGCTACACCTTC.

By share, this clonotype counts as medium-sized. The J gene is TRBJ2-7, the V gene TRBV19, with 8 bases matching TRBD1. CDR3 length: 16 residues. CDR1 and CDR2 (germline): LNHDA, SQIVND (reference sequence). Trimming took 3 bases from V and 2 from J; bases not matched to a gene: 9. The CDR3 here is CASSINGRGRAYEQYF. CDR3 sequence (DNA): TGTGCCAGTAGTATCAACGGCAGGGGGCGAGCCTACGAGCAGTACTTC.

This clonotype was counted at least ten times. The CDR3: CASSLHGGTNEKLFF. CDR3 sequence (DNA): TGTGCCAGCAGTTTACACGGGGGGACTAATGAAAAACTGTTTTTT. The chain joins TRBV12-3 or TRBV12-4 to TRBJ1-4, with a tentative D call TRBD1 (5 bases). This CDR3 is 15 amino acids long. Trimming cost V 2 bases and J 2 bases, with 9 bases left between them.

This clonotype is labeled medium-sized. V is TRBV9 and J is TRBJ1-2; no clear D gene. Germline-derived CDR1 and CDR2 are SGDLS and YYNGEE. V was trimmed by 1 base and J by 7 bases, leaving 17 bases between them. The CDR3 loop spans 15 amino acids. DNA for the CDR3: TGTGCCAGCAGCGTAAACGGAGAGGCTTGGTCTGGCTACACCTTC. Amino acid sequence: CASSVNGEAWSGYTF. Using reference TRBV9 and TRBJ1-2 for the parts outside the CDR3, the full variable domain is DSGVTQTPKHLITATGQRVTLRCSPRSGDLSVYWYQQSLDQGLQFLIQYYNGEERAKGNILERFSAQQFPDLHSELNLSSLELGDSALYFCASSVNGEAWSGYTFGSGTRLTVV.

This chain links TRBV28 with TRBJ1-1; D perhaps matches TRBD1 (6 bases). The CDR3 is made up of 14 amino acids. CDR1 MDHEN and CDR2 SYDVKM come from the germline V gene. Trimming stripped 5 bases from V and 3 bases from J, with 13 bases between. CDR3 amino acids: CASSPRQAHTEAFF. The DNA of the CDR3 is TGTGCCAGCAGTCCAAGACAGGCTCACACTGAAGCTTTCTTT.

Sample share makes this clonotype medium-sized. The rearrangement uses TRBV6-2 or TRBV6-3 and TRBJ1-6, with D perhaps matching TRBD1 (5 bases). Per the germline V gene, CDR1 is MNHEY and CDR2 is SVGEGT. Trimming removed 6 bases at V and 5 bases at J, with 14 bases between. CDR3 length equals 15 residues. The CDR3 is CASRLKGSDNSPLHF. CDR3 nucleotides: TGTGCCAGCAGGTTGAAGGGGTCAGATAATTCACCCCTCCACTTT.